This T cell receptor (beta chain) stems from a study of OX40 agonist ivuxolimab in advanced cancers. The germline CDR1 and CDR2 sequences are SGHRS and YFSETQ. V was clipped by 2 bases and J by 4 bases, with 10 bases between them. The CDR3 runs to 14 residues. The repertoire was sequenced with immunoSEQ multiplex PCR; TCRdb's copy has only in-frame clones and lacks some. The sample yields about 78,000 clones, 70% to 85% seen once. The genes are TRBV5-1 and TRBJ1-3; no clear D. The origin of this receptor is an adult with an advanced solid tumor such as melanoma, head and neck, liver or kidney cancer. This specimen consisted of CD4+ or CD8+ T cells sorted from blood, obtained in a trial of the OX40 agonist ivuxolimab. CDR3 nucleotide sequence: TGCGCCAGCAGCTTCGGCCCGGGCGGAAACACCATATATTTT. As protein: CASSFGPGGNTIYF.